Each of the 3 T cell receptor beta chains below was sequenced from the same sample in a study of blood T cell repertoires in COVID-19. Sequencing used immunoSEQ multiplex PCR; TCRdb keeps in-frame clones, though not all of them. The data contain approximately 150,000 clones, about 90% of them seen just once; the ten biggest clones take up about 4.6%. The sequenced material came from peripheral blood. These receptors were taken from an older woman with active or convalescent COVID-19.

This clone appeared a single time. The chain has TRBV5-6 and TRBJ2-7; 9 bases line up with TRBD1. V was pared by 0 bases and J by 7 bases, with 14 bases of the junction left unmatched. Germline V gives CDR1 SGHDT, CDR2 YYEEEE. CDR3 size: 17 residues. The CDR3 region is CASSLGWWDRDPIEQYF. CDR3 nucleotides: TGTGCCAGCAGCTTGGGGTGGTGGGACAGGGACCCTATTGAGCAGTACTTC.

The V and J genes are TRBV7-2 and TRBJ2-2; 14 positions agree with TRBD2. Germline V gene sequence: CDR1 SGHTA, CDR2 FQGNSA. The CDR3 sequence is 18 residues long. V trimming: 5 bases; J trimming: 4 bases; junction bases outside the gene matches: 9. This CDR3 reads CASSPGLAGASGTGELFF. The DNA of the CDR3 is TGTGCCAGCAGCCCGGGACTAGCGGGGGCGTCGGGCACCGGGGAGCTGTTTTTT.

The chain recombines TRBV4-3 with TRBJ1-2, with D perhaps matching TRBD1 (6 bases). Germline loops: CDR1 LGHNA, CDR2 YSLEER. The CDR3 runs to 13 residues. The V end was cut by 2 bases, the J end by 7 bases, with 11 bases between. For the CDR3, the DNA is TGCGCCAGCAGCCAACAGGGGAGTGGTGGCTACACCTTC. As protein: CASSQQGSGGYTF.